This T cell receptor (beta chain) was sequenced for a study of cytomegalovirus exposure and HLA in healthy donors. There are 13 residues in the CDR3. Primers included in the PCR were 60 Vbeta and 13 Jbeta primers. Measured with immunoSEQ multiplex PCR; TCRdb has only the in-frame clones, and not every one. The profile shows about 140,000 clones, about 80% of them singletons. The chain recombines TRBV21-1 with TRBJ1-1. TRBV21-1 is noted as a pseudogene. This TCR was recovered from a woman aged 40 to 50 in good health and CMV-seronegative. The source material was PBMCs. CDR3 sequence reads: CASSKLTNTEAFF. The CDR3 coding sequence is TGTGCCAGCAGCAAATTGACTAACACTGAAGCTTTCTTT.